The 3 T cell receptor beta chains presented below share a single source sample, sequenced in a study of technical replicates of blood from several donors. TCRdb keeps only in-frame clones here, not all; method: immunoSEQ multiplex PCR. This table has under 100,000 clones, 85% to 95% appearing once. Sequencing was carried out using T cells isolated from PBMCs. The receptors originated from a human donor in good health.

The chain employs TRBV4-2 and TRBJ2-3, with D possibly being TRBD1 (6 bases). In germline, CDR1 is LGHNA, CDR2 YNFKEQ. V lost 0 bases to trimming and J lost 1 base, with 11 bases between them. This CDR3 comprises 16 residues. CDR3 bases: TGTGCCAGCAGCCAAGATTGGGCAGGGGGCACAGATACGCAGTATTTT. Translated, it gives CASSQDWAGGTDTQYF.

The CDR3, as DNA: TGTGCCAGCACTCCCGGGGATACGCAGTATTTT. Encoded protein: CASTPGDTQYF. J is TRBJ2-3 and V is TRBV2; no reliable D call. V was shortened by 7 bases and J by 6 bases, with 8 bases between the two germline ends. Germline assignment: CDR1 SNHLY and CDR2 FYNNEI. This CDR3 contains 11 residues. Full variable domain (rest looked up from reference TRBV2 and TRBJ2-3): EPEVTQTPSHQVTQMGQEVILRCVPISNHLYFYWYRQILGQKVEFLVSFYNNEISEKSEIFDDQFSVERPDGSNFTLKIRSTKLEDSAMYFCASTPGDTQYFGPGTRLTVL.

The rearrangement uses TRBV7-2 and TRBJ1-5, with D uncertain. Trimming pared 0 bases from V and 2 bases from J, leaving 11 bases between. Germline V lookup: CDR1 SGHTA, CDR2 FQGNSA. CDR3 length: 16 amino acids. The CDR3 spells CASSLAPGQGNQPQHF. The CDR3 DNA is TGTGCCAGCAGCTTAGCGCCAGGCCAGGGCAATCAGCCCCAGCATTTT. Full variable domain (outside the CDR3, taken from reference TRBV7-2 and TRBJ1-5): GAGVSQSPSNKVTEKGKDVELRCDPISGHTALYWYRQSLGQGLEFLIYFQGNSAPDKSGLPSDRFSAERTGGSVSTLTIQRTQQEDSAVYLCASSLAPGQGNQPQHFGDGTRLSIL.